This is a list of T cell receptor beta chains from one sample in a study of blood T cell repertoires in COVID-19. The method was immunoSEQ multiplex PCR; TCRdb's version includes in-frame clones alone and lacks a portion of them. The sample has some 97,000 clones; around 81% are singletons. Material: peripheral blood. The receptors originated from a man aged 50-60 years with active or convalescent COVID-19. Each CDR3 is given with its conserved first and last residue. The order of the fields is D gene, J gene, V gene, clone size, CDR3 DNA, CDR3 protein. A D gene is named only where the DNA matches it firmly. A clone size is listed for some rows: how often the clone was seen (once, few, many), or a class if it is expanded.

D gene: -; J gene: TRBJ1-3; V gene: TRBV5-5; clone size: few; CDR3 DNA: TGTGCCAGCAGCACTCAGGGGACGGGTTCTGGAAACACCATATATTTT; CDR3 protein: CASSTQGTGSGNTIYF
D gene: -; J gene: TRBJ1-1; V gene: TRBV20-1; clone size: once; CDR3 DNA: TGCAGTGCTAGTGGGGGGCCTAACACTGAAGCTTTCTTT; CDR3 protein: CSASGGPNTEAFF
D gene: -; J gene: TRBJ1-2; V gene: TRBV29-1; clone size: -; CDR3 DNA: TGCAGCGCCGCGTCCGGGGGCTACACCTTC; CDR3 protein: CSAASGGYTF
D gene: TRBD1; J gene: TRBJ2-3; V gene: TRBV13; clone size: -; CDR3 DNA: TGTGCCAGCAGCTTGGACAGGGTAGATACGCAGTATTTT; CDR3 protein: CASSLDRVDTQYF
D gene: -; J gene: TRBJ1-3; V gene: TRBV4-2; clone size: -; CDR3 DNA: TGTGCCAGCAGCCGAACGGGACAAAGCTCTGGAAACACCATATATTTT; CDR3 protein: CASSRTGQSSGNTIYF
D gene: TRBD2; J gene: TRBJ2-7; V gene: TRBV5-1; clone size: -; CDR3 DNA: TGCGCCAGCAGCTTGGGTCGTGGCGGGAGTGGCGAGCAGTACTTC; CDR3 protein: CASSLGRGGSGEQYF
D gene: TRBD2; J gene: TRBJ2-1; V gene: TRBV27; clone size: -; CDR3 DNA: TGTGCCAGCAGTCACCTAGCGGGGGGGGCTTACAATGAGCAGTTCTTC; CDR3 protein: CASSHLAGGAYNEQFF
D gene: -; J gene: TRBJ1-1; V gene: TRBV19; clone size: -; CDR3 DNA: TGTGCCAGTACTTGGGGGGTAAACACTGAAGCTTTCTTT; CDR3 protein: CASTWGVNTEAFF
D gene: -; J gene: TRBJ1-1; V gene: TRBV12-3/TRBV12-4; clone size: -; CDR3 DNA: TGTGCCAGCAGTTTATCCTATGAGGGGGTAGCTTTCTTT; CDR3 protein: CASSLSYEGVAFF
D gene: TRBD2; J gene: TRBJ2-2; V gene: TRBV5-5; clone size: -; CDR3 DNA: TGTGCCAGCAGCGGCCTTACTAGCGGGAGGCCGTCCGGGGAGCTGTTTTTT; CDR3 protein: CASSGLTSGRPSGELFF
D gene: TRBD1; J gene: TRBJ1-1; V gene: TRBV7-9; clone size: -; CDR3 DNA: TGTGCCAGCAGCAAACAGGGGTTCGTCACTGAAGCTTTCTTT; CDR3 protein: CASSKQGFVTEAFF
D gene: -; J gene: TRBJ1-3; V gene: TRBV6-5; clone size: -; CDR3 DNA: TGTGCCAGCGGCCCCAACAGGGCTGGAAACACCATATATTTT; CDR3 protein: CASGPNRAGNTIYF
D gene: TRBD1; J gene: TRBJ1-5; V gene: TRBV19; clone size: -; CDR3 DNA: TGTGCCAGTAGTATCGGACAGGGTGGGTATCAGCCCCAGCATTTT; CDR3 protein: CASSIGQGGYQPQHF
D gene: TRBD1; J gene: TRBJ1-1; V gene: TRBV9; clone size: -; CDR3 DNA: TGTGCCAGCAGCGTAGCTACGGGACAGGGTAACTCTGAAGCTTTCTTT; CDR3 protein: CASSVATGQGNSEAFF
D gene: -; J gene: TRBJ1-1; V gene: TRBV4-1; clone size: -; CDR3 DNA: TGCGCCAGCAGCCTTACAGTGGCCGGCACTGAAGCTTTCTTT; CDR3 protein: CASSLTVAGTEAFF
D gene: TRBD2; J gene: TRBJ2-7; V gene: TRBV19; clone size: -; CDR3 DNA: TGTGCCAGTAGTATAGGCCCTAGCGGAGGATACGAGCAGTACTTC; CDR3 protein: CASSIGPSGGYEQYF
D gene: -; J gene: TRBJ1-3; V gene: TRBV28; clone size: -; CDR3 DNA: TGTGCCAGCAGAACCTATTCCTCTGGAAACACCATATATTTT; CDR3 protein: CASRTYSSGNTIYF
D gene: -; J gene: TRBJ1-1; V gene: TRBV6-5; clone size: -; CDR3 DNA: TGTGCCAGCAGTTACACTGACAAGAACACTGAAGCTTTCTTT; CDR3 protein: CASSYTDKNTEAFF
D gene: TRBD2; J gene: TRBJ2-3; V gene: TRBV9; clone size: -; CDR3 DNA: TGTGCCAGCAGCGTAAACAGCGGGGCCCAAGATACGCAGTATTTT; CDR3 protein: CASSVNSGAQDTQYF
D gene: TRBD1; J gene: TRBJ1-6; V gene: TRBV27; clone size: -; CDR3 DNA: TGTGCCAGCAGCTCCCGGGACAGGGATTCACCCCTCCACTTT; CDR3 protein: CASSSRDRDSPLHF
D gene: TRBD2; J gene: TRBJ2-1; V gene: TRBV30; clone size: -; CDR3 DNA: TGTGCCTGGAGTGCGACTAGCGATGAGTTCTTC; CDR3 protein: CAWSATSDEFF
D gene: TRBD1; J gene: TRBJ2-7; V gene: TRBV19; clone size: -; CDR3 DNA: TGTGCCAGTAGTATCTCCGGGACAGATCCCTACGAGCAGTACTTC; CDR3 protein: CASSISGTDPYEQYF
D gene: -; J gene: TRBJ2-1; V gene: TRBV19; clone size: -; CDR3 DNA: TGTGCCAGTAGTATATCCCGGGAGCCCTACAATGAGCAGTTCTTC; CDR3 protein: CASSISREPYNEQFF
D gene: -; J gene: TRBJ1-6; V gene: TRBV30; clone size: -; CDR3 DNA: TGTGCCTGGAATCGGCGGGATAATTCACCCCTCCACTTT; CDR3 protein: CAWNRRDNSPLHF
D gene: TRBD2; J gene: TRBJ2-3; V gene: TRBV4-1; clone size: -; CDR3 DNA: TGCGCCAGCAGCCAGGTTAGCGGGAGCACAGATACGCAGTATTTT; CDR3 protein: CASSQVSGSTDTQYF
D gene: TRBD2; J gene: TRBJ2-1; V gene: TRBV29-1; clone size: -; CDR3 DNA: TGCAGCGTTGAAGATCGGGGGGTCTCCTACAATGAGCAGTTCTTC; CDR3 protein: CSVEDRGVSYNEQFF